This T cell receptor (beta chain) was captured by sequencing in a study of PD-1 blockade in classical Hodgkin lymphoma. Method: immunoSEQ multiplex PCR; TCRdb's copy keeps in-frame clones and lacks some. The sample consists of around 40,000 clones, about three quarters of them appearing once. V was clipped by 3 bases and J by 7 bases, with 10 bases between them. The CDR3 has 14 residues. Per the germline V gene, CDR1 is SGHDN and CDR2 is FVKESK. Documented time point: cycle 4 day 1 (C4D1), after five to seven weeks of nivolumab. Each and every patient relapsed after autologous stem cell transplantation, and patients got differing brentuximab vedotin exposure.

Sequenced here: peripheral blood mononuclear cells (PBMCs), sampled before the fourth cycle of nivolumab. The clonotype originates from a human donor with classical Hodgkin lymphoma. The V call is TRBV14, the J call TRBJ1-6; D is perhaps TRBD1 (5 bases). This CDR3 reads CASSQGRENSPLHF. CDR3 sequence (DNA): TGTGCCAGCAGCCAGGGCAGGGAGAATTCACCCCTCCACTTT.